The 20 T cell receptor beta chains below were found in one sample sequenced in a study of T cell repertoires in cytomegalovirus infection. A single record per CDR3 protein comes from TCRdb applying MiXCR to the reads. Of 650,000 to 900,000 distinct CDR3 sequences in the sample, 25% to 35% were seen once. What these receptors recognize is not known. Here the sequenced sample was cultured CD8+ T cells from PBMCs, taken from culture after CMV antigen stimulation. The origin of the receptors is a human donor in good health (CMV status not recorded). Some clones in this sample may be carry-over from other donors' samples.

This clonotype has at least ten counts. The chain carries TRBV7-2 and TRBJ1-5, with 9 bases lining up with TRBD1. V was pared by 2 bases and J by 5 bases, with 4 bases of the junction left unmatched. Germline lookup yields CDR1 SGHTA and CDR2 FQGNSA. The CDR3 loop spans 15 amino acids. In DNA, the CDR3 is TGTGCCAGCAGCTTAAACAGGGGGCCGGATCAGCCCCAGCATTTT. It encodes CASSLNRGPDQPQHF. Full variable domain (missing parts from reference TRBV7-2 and TRBJ1-5): GAGVSQSPSNKVTEKGKDVELRCDPISGHTALYWYRQSLGQGLEFLIYFQGNSAPDKSGLPSDRFSAERTGGSVSTLTIQRTQQEDSAVYLCASSLNRGPDQPQHFGDGTRLSIL.

Worth noting for this clonotype: A read error may explain this, as a much larger clone is one base away. The gene calls are TRBV7-8 and TRBJ2-7, with D possibly matching TRBD2 (6 bases). V lost 5 bases and J lost 0, with 20 bases in between. The CDR3 sequence is 17 residues long. The germline V gene has CDR1 SGHVS and CDR2 FQNEAQ. DNA for the CDR3: TGTGCCAGCAGCCTCCCCAGTAGTCAGGGACTCTCCTACGAGCAGTACTTC. It is translated as CASSLPSSQGLSYEQYF.

This clonotype was detected a few times. The J gene is TRBJ2-7, the V gene TRBV5-1; D is unclear. With 0 bases removed from V and 0 bases from J, the gap between germline ends came to 10 bases. Germline V CDR1 and CDR2: SGHRS, YFSETQ. The CDR3 runs 15 residues. The CDR3 DNA follows: TGCGCCAGCAGCTTGGGACACACGAGCTCCTACGAGCAGTACTTC. Its protein product is CASSLGHTSSYEQYF.

In this sample, this clonotype turned up a few times. The chain joins TRBV20-1 to TRBJ2-7, with 9 nucleotides matching TRBD2. Germline CDR1 reads DFQATT; CDR2 reads SNEGSKA (reference sequence). This CDR3 has 15 residues. Trimming at V came to 1 base and at J to 3 bases, leaving 7 bases not matched to a gene. The CDR3 reads CSARVAGGSVYEQYV. As DNA, the CDR3 is TGCAGTGCTAGAGTGGCGGGGGGGAGTGTCTACGAGCAGTACGTC.

The chain employs TRBV27 and TRBJ1-4, with 10 bases identical to TRBD1. Germline CDR1 and CDR2: MNHEY and SMNVEV (reference sequence). V shed 4 bases, J shed 0 bases, and the junction held 11 bases outside the gene matches. This CDR3 is built from 19 residues. CDR3 sequence: CASSSIYPGTGATNEKLFF. In DNA, the CDR3 is TGTGCCAGCAGTTCTATATACCCCGGGACAGGGGCAACTAATGAAAAACTGTTTTTT.

This rearrangement joins TRBV6-6 to TRBJ2-7; possible D gene TRBD2, 5 bases. The CDR3 extends over 13 amino acids. V was cut by 6 bases and J by 2 bases, with 11 bases left in between. Germline CDR1 MNHNY, CDR2 SVGAGI (reference sequence). The DNA for the CDR3 is TGTGCCAGCAGATCCGGGATTCCCTACGAGCAGTACTTC. It codes for CASRSGIPYEQYF.

The J gene is TRBJ1-5, the V gene TRBV6-2 or TRBV6-3; 7 positions match TRBD1. The CDR3 runs 14 residues. J lost 5 bases, V lost 6 bases, and 7 bases had no gene match. Per the germline V gene, CDR1 is MNHEY and CDR2 is SVGEGT. This CDR3 reads CASRDGTVDQPQHF. CDR3 nucleotides: TGTGCCAGCAGAGATGGGACAGTAGATCAGCCCCAGCATTTT.

This chain links TRBV2 with TRBJ2-1, with unresolved D. Germline lookup yields CDR1 SNHLY and CDR2 FYNNEI. The CDR3 extends over 11 amino acids. Between the trimmed V and J ends, which lost 3 bases and 8 bases, there was a span of 5 bases. The CDR3 is CASSDRDEQFF. The CDR3 DNA follows: TGTGCCAGCAGTGATCGAGATGAGCAGTTCTTC. Together with reference TRBV2 and TRBJ2-1, the CDR3 gives the full variable domain: EPEVTQTPSHQVTQMGQEVILRCVPISNHLYFYWYRQILGQKVEFLVSFYNNEISEKSEIFDDQFSVERPDGSNFTLKIRSTKLEDSAMYFCASSDRDEQFFGPGTRLTVL.

This chain links TRBV7-2 with TRBJ1-1, with D possibly being TRBD1 (6 bases). V shed 5 bases and J shed 0 bases, with 22 bases lying between them. The CDR3 is made up of 18 amino acids. The V gene's germline CDR1 is SGHTA and CDR2 FQGNSA. In nucleotides, the CDR3 is TGTGCCAGCAGCGCATACCTGATACAGGGAAAGATGAACACTGAAGCTTTCTTT. It is translated as CASSAYLIQGKMNTEAFF.

The rearrangement joins TRBV6-2 or TRBV6-3 to TRBJ1-5; D perhaps matches TRBD1 (5 bases). The V gene lost 5 bases and the J gene lost 0 bases, with 8 bases spanning the gap. The CDR3 runs 14 residues. The germline V gene encodes CDR1 MNHEY and CDR2 SVGEGT. The CDR3 here is CASSRQLSNQPQHF. Here the CDR3 DNA reads TGTGCCAGCAGTCGACAGCTTAGCAATCAGCCCCAGCATTTT.

This rearrangement joins TRBV7-4 to TRBJ1-1; D is unresolved. Germline assignment: CDR1 SGHVT and CDR2 SQSDAQ. V lost 4 bases and J 11 bases, leaving 14 bases between the germline ends. The CDR3 sequence is 12 residues long. The CDR3 is CASSSGTSVAFF. The DNA of the CDR3 is TGTGCCAGCAGCTCCGGCACTAGTGTGGCTTTCTTT.

In this sample, this clonotype turned up a few times. The V gene is TRBV7-2, the J gene TRBJ2-1; TRBD2 matches 14 bases. Unmatched junction bases numbered 5, after V lost 2 bases and J lost 8 bases. The CDR3 sequence is 16 residues long. The germline V gene encodes CDR1 SGHTA and CDR2 FQGNSA. The CDR3: CASSLLRLAGGDEQFF. The CDR3 region has the DNA TGTGCCAGCAGCTTATTACGACTAGCGGGGGGGGATGAGCAGTTCTTC.

Details on this clonotype: A read error may account for a junction end that differs from germline. This rearrangement joins TRBV7-9 to TRBJ1-1, with 7 positions matching TRBD1. Germline CDR1 reads SEHNR; CDR2 reads FQNEAQ (reference sequence). This CDR3 region has 17 residues. This CDR3 is CASSLGDSLLGYTEAFF. As DNA, the CDR3 is TGTGCTAGCAGCTTAGGGGACAGCCTCCTAGGGTACACTGAAGCTTTCTTT.

V is TRBV4-1 and J is TRBJ2-7, with D maybe TRBD1 (6 bases). The germline V and J ends were trimmed by 0 bases and 1 base, with 13 bases remaining between them. The CDR3 consists of 16 residues. Germline lookup yields CDR1 MGHRA and CDR2 YSYEKL. Here the CDR3 reads CASSQDLPGASYEQYF. The DNA of the CDR3 is TGCGCCAGCAGCCAAGACCTCCCAGGGGCGTCCTACGAGCAGTACTTC.

V gene TRBV28 combines with J gene TRBJ2-2; 9 positions agree with TRBD2. J gave up 6 bases and V 7 bases, and 9 bases lay outside the gene matches. The CDR3 loop spans 15 amino acids. CDR1 MDHEN and CDR2 SYDVKM come from the germline V gene. The CDR3: CASIVAGVLAGELFF. CDR3 coding DNA: TGTGCCAGCATAGTAGCGGGGGTCTTGGCCGGGGAGCTGTTTTTT. Full variable domain (rest looked up from reference TRBV28 and TRBJ2-2): DVKVTQSSRYLVKRTGEKVFLECVQDMDHENMFWYRQDPGLGLRLIYFSYDVKMKEKGDIPEGYSVSREKKERFSLILESASTNQTSMYLCASIVAGVLAGELFFGEGSRLTVL.

This clonotype was seen many times. The rearrangement links TRBV7-6 to TRBJ1-2, with 9 bases fitting TRBD1. The germline V gene has CDR1 SGHVS and CDR2 FNYEAQ. CDR3 size: 13 residues. Trimming at V came to 5 bases and at J to 5 bases, leaving 3 bases not matched to a gene. DNA for the CDR3: TGTGCCAGCAGCCACGGGACAGGGTATGGCTACACCTTC. Protein: CASSHGTGYGYTF.

This clonotype has a count of ten or more. This rearrangement joins TRBV7-9 to TRBJ2-1; 8 bases align to TRBD2. The CDR3 contains 15 residues. Per germline, CDR1 SEHNR and CDR2 FQNEAQ (reference sequence). Trimming at V came to 4 bases and at J to 5 bases, leaving 7 bases not matched to a gene. The CDR3 protein is CASSSPGLDHNEQFF. Here the CDR3 DNA reads TGTGCCAGCAGCTCTCCGGGACTAGACCACAATGAGCAGTTCTTC.

This clonotype was seen a handful of times. Here the CDR3 reads CASSLRAGRDTEAFF. CDR3 sequence (DNA): TGTGCCAGCAGTTTAAGGGCAGGGAGGGACACTGAAGCTTTCTTT. The gene calls are TRBV12-3 or TRBV12-4 and TRBJ1-1, with D possibly being TRBD1 (5 bases). V shed 2 bases and J shed 3 bases, with 13 bases lying between them. This CDR3 has 15 residues.

This clonotype was seen more than once but under ten times. This chain connects TRBV4-1 to TRBJ1-5; weak D call: TRBD1 (5 bases). CDR3 length: 14 amino acids. Deletions cut 6 bases from V and 3 bases from J, with 12 bases between. Germline assignment: CDR1 MGHRA and CDR2 YSYEKL. For the CDR3, the DNA is TGCGCCAGCAGTCAAAGGGGCTCCAATCAGCCCCAGCATTTT. Amino acids: CASSQRGSNQPQHF.

This clonotype has a handful of counts. The rearrangement joins TRBV4-1 to TRBJ2-5; 12 bases line up with TRBD2. The CDR3 is made up of 18 amino acids. Trimming removed 3 bases from V and 5 bases from J; junction bases left unmatched: 13. The germline CDR1 and CDR2 sequences are MGHRA and YSYEKL. CDR3 nucleotide sequence: TGCGCCAGCAGCCATCCGGTAGCTAGCGGGGGGGCCGTCGAGACCCAGTACTTC. It translates to CASSHPVASGGAVETQYF.